These 31 T cell receptor beta chains were all obtained from the same sample, sequenced in a study of vaccination effects on CD4 cells after COVID-19. This table comes from immunoSEQ multiplex PCR, and its TCRdb copy is limited to in-frame clones, with some not included. This table has fewer than 85,000 clones, roughly 79% appearing once. Antigen-specific CD4+ T cells were expanded with viral peptide pools in the ViraFEST assay before sequencing. Upon completion of around eleven days in culture, CD4+ T cells were isolated. Either the BNT162b2 or mRNA-1273 vaccine was given to participants in two doses. These receptors' targets are unknown. Sequenced here: CD4+ T cells from PBMCs cultured with HCoV-OC43 spike peptides, sampled after COVID-19 vaccination. Subset given: HCoV-OC43 spike overlapping peptide pool stimulation. All receptors come from a human donor who received a COVID-19 vaccine.

The genes are TRBV29-1 and TRBJ2-3; 7 bases match TRBD2. CDR3 length equals 13 residues. The trim removed 7 bases at V and 2 bases at J, leaving 6 bases unmatched. The V gene's germline CDR1 is SQVTM and CDR2 ANQGSEA. The CDR3 is CSAPSGTTDTQYF. The DNA for the CDR3 is TGCAGCGCCCCAAGCGGGACCACAGATACGCAGTATTTT.

The chain uses TRBV20-1 and TRBJ2-7; no firm D call. The CDR3 runs 11 residues. Germline-derived CDR1 and CDR2 are DFQATT and SNEGSKA (reference sequence). V dropped 3 bases and J dropped 6 bases, with 9 bases sitting between them. CDR3 amino acids: CSASQGPEQYV. CDR3 nucleotides: TGCAGTGCTAGTCAAGGTCCCGAGCAGTACGTC.

The chain is built from TRBV2 and TRBJ1-3; no definite D call. The V gene's germline CDR1 is SNHLY and CDR2 FYNNEI. Deletions cut 0 bases from V and 5 bases from J, with 14 bases between. The CDR3 spans 16 residues. CDR3 in amino acids: CASSEALQAGRNTIYF. DNA for the CDR3: TGTGCCAGCAGTGAAGCGCTTCAAGCCGGGCGAAACACCATATATTTT.

This chain uses TRBV6-6 with TRBJ1-1; TRBD1 matches 8 bases. Germline assignment: CDR1 MNHNY and CDR2 SVGAGI (reference sequence). This CDR3 is built from 16 residues. V lost 0 bases to trimming and J lost 1 base; unmatched junction nucleotides: 4. DNA for the CDR3: TGTGCCAGCAGTTACTCGTCAGGGGGCTCGAACACTGAAGCTTTCTTT. Its protein product is CASSYSSGGSNTEAFF.

V is TRBV30 and J is TRBJ1-2; a weak D match, TRBD1 (5 bases). There are 14 residues in the CDR3. Germline CDR1 reads GTSNPN; CDR2 reads SVGIG (reference sequence). The V gene lost 2 bases and the J gene lost 2 bases, with 12 bases spanning the gap. This CDR3 reads CAWSFSTANYGYTF. CDR3 in DNA: TGTGCCTGGAGTTTTTCGACAGCCAACTATGGCTACACCTTC.

This clone was picked up a small number of times. This chain connects TRBV2 to TRBJ2-7; D call uncertain. Germline V CDR1 and CDR2: SNHLY, FYNNEI. The CDR3 covers 11 residues. V was clipped by 4 bases and J by 3 bases, with 4 bases between them. This chain's CDR3 is CASSVSYEQYV. In DNA form, the CDR3 reads TGTGCCAGCAGTGTTAGCTACGAGCAGTACGTC.

The chain uses TRBV5-1 and TRBJ2-3; TRBD2 matches at 10 bases. V lost 1 base to trimming and J lost 5 bases; unmatched junction nucleotides: 7. Germline V gene data show CDR1 as SGHRS and CDR2 as YFSETQ. This CDR3 has 16 amino acids. This CDR3 is CASSLILAGFGDTQYF. The CDR3 nucleotides are TGCGCCAGCAGCTTGATACTAGCGGGGTTTGGAGATACGCAGTATTTT.

The V call is TRBV29-1, the J call TRBJ1-2; 9 nucleotides agree with TRBD1. Germline CDR1 reads SQVTM; CDR2 reads ANQGSEA. V dropped 6 bases and J dropped 4; count of bases not matched to a gene: 12. CDR3 size: 15 residues. The CDR3 spells CSVDEGQGVSYGYTF. CDR3 DNA sequence: TGCAGCGTAGATGAGGGACAGGGCGTCTCCTATGGCTACACCTTC.

The chain carries TRBV20-1 and TRBJ2-3; D not certain. V shed 2 bases and J shed 6 bases, with 6 bases lying between them. The CDR3 runs to 11 residues. Germline CDR1 DFQATT, CDR2 SNEGSKA (reference sequence). DNA for the CDR3: TGCAGTGCTAGATGGGCCGATACGCAGTATTTT. Protein product: CSARWADTQYF.

The rearrangement joins TRBV7-9 to TRBJ2-6, with D perhaps matching TRBD2 (6 bases). This CDR3 is 17 amino acids long. CDR1 is SEHNR and CDR2 is FQNEAQ in the germline V gene (reference sequence). Between the trimmed V and J ends, which lost 4 bases and 0 bases, there was a span of 13 bases. For the CDR3, the DNA is TGTGCCAGCAGCTCCCTGGGGAGGACCTCTGGGGCCAACGTCCTGACTTTC. Encoded protein: CASSSLGRTSGANVLTF.

The J gene is TRBJ1-1, the V gene TRBV28; D uncertain. CDR3 length: 14 amino acids. Per the germline V gene, CDR1 is MDHEN and CDR2 is SYDVKM. V lost 6 bases to trimming and J lost 2 bases, with 13 bases between them. The CDR3 DNA sequence: TGTGCCAGCAGGACTGCGGGTGAAAACACTGAAGCTTTCTTT. It is translated as CASRTAGENTEAFF.

This chain uses TRBV27 with TRBJ1-6; D gene unclear. Between the trimmed V and J ends, which lost 5 bases and 8 bases, there was a span of 10 bases. CDR3 length equals 13 residues. Germline V CDR1 and CDR2: MNHEY, SMNVEV (reference sequence). DNA for the CDR3: TGTGCCAGCAGTCTAAGATGGGATTCACCCCTCCACTTT. It translates to CASSLRWDSPLHF.

The gene calls are TRBV24-1 and TRBJ2-3; D ambiguous. The germline V and J ends were trimmed by 5 bases and 8 bases, with 10 bases remaining between them. In germline, CDR1 is KGHDR, CDR2 SFDVKD. The CDR3 is 12 residues long. CDR3 bases: TGTGCCACCAGTGGCGTTCCAGTTACGCAGTATTTT. Protein sequence: CATSGVPVTQYF.

The rearrangement links TRBV7-2 to TRBJ1-1; the D gene is possibly TRBD1 (6 bases). Germline lookup yields CDR1 SGHTA and CDR2 FQGNSA. Between the trimmed V and J ends, which lost 1 base and 4 bases, there was a span of 19 bases. CDR3 length: 17 amino acids. The CDR3 region has the DNA TGTGCCAGCAGCTTAGTATTTTTAGGGGGAGGGGGCACTGAAGCTTTCTTT. Amino acid sequence: CASSLVFLGGGGTEAFF. Together with reference TRBV7-2 and TRBJ1-1, the CDR3 gives the full variable domain: GAGVSQSPSNKVTEKGKDVELRCDPISGHTALYWYRQSLGQGLEFLIYFQGNSAPDKSGLPSDRFSAERTGGSVSTLTIQRTQQEDSAVYLCASSLVFLGGGGTEAFFGQGTRLTVV.

About this clone: At the DNA level, this CDR3 is encoded by other sequences in the same sample as well. V gene TRBV2 combines with J gene TRBJ1-2, with D possibly matching TRBD1 (6 bases). CDR1 is SNHLY, CDR2 FYNNEI, per germline. V was shortened by 3 bases and J by 5 bases, with 7 bases between the two germline ends. The length of the CDR3 is 12 residues. DNA for the CDR3: TGTGCCAGCAGTGAGAGGGGGTATGGCTACACCTTC. As protein: CASSERGYGYTF. The complete variable domain, with remaining parts taken from reference TRBV2 and TRBJ1-2, reads EPEVTQTPSHQVTQMGQEVILRCVPISNHLYFYWYRQILGQKVEFLVSFYNNEISEKSEIFDDQFSVERPDGSNFTLKIRSTKLEDSAMYFCASSERGYGYTFGSGTRLTVV.

The gene calls are TRBV7-2 and TRBJ2-3; TRBD1 matches 7 bases. Germline CDR1 and CDR2: SGHTA and FQGNSA. This CDR3 is 15 amino acids long. The V and J ends lost 7 bases and 2 bases, in that order; junction bases with no gene match: 9. CDR3 loop: CASTRDSRSTDTQYF. CDR3 in DNA: TGTGCCAGCACCCGGGACAGCAGGTCCACAGATACGCAGTATTTT.

This chain uses TRBV23-1 with TRBJ2-2, with D possibly being TRBD1 (5 bases). TRBV23-1 carries the ORF label, with uncertain function. The CDR3 runs 17 residues. Between the trimmed V and J ends, which lost 3 bases and 1 base, there was a span of 15 bases. The CDR3 sequence is CASSHSGKKVNTGELFF. The CDR3 nucleotides read TGCGCCAGCAGTCACTCAGGGAAAAAGGTGAACACCGGGGAGCTGTTTTTT.

The V call is TRBV9, the J call TRBJ2-2; the match to TRBD2 covers 10 bases. V was pared by 4 bases and J by 6 bases, with 9 bases of the junction left unmatched. The CDR3 length is 16 residues. Germline V CDR1 and CDR2: SGDLS, YYNGEE. CDR3 sequence (DNA): TGTGCCAGCAGCCCCCAAGGAGCGGGGGGGCCCGGGGAGCTGTTTTTT. Protein sequence: CASSPQGAGGPGELFF. The full variable domain, with the rest looked up from reference TRBV9 and TRBJ2-2, is DSGVTQTPKHLITATGQRVTLRCSPRSGDLSVYWYQQSLDQGLQFLIQYYNGEERAKGNILERFSAQQFPDLHSELNLSSLELGDSALYFCASSPQGAGGPGELFFGEGSRLTVL.

Only a few counts were recorded for this clone. The J gene is TRBJ1-5, the V gene TRBV28, with 7 bases matching TRBD1. The length of the CDR3 is 14 residues. The V gene end was trimmed by 6 bases and the J gene end by 3 bases; junction bases not matched to a gene: 5. Per germline, CDR1 MDHEN and CDR2 SYDVKM. CDR3 in DNA: TGTGCCAGCAGCCCGGGACAGTTCAATCAGCCCCAGCATTTT. It specifies CASSPGQFNQPQHF.

The chain joins TRBV7-9 to TRBJ1-1; D not certain. Trimming stripped 5 bases from V and 0 bases from J, with 10 bases between. Germline V gene data show CDR1 as SEHNR and CDR2 as FQNEAQ (reference sequence). This CDR3 has 14 amino acids. CDR3 coding DNA: TGTGCCAGCAGCCCCGCAGTGCTGAACACTGAAGCTTTCTTT. Translation gives CASSPAVLNTEAFF.

This chain connects TRBV7-9 to TRBJ2-5; possibly TRBD1 for D (6 bases). Germline loops: CDR1 SEHNR, CDR2 FQNEAQ (reference sequence). V was trimmed by 1 base and J by 1 base, leaving 10 bases between them. The CDR3 contains 15 residues. CDR3 loop: CASSLGDIGQETQYF. For the CDR3, the DNA is TGTGCCAGCAGCTTAGGGGACATAGGCCAAGAGACCCAGTACTTC.

This sequence joins TRBV2 and TRBJ2-6; D is perhaps TRBD2 (5 bases). Trimming took 2 bases from V and 2 from J, leaving 7 bases between them. Per the germline V gene, CDR1 is SNHLY and CDR2 is FYNNEI. The CDR3 contains 15 residues. The DNA for the CDR3 is TGTGCCAGCAGTGAAAACGGGGCTGGGGCCAACGTCCTGACTTTC. Translated, it gives CASSENGAGANVLTF.

This chain joins TRBV9 and TRBJ1-1; D not certain. Trimming removed 4 bases at V and 8 bases at J, with 24 bases between. The germline CDR1 and CDR2 sequences are SGDLS and YYNGEE. This CDR3 is built from 16 residues. CDR3 sequence: CASSPRIKDVASEAFF. The DNA of the CDR3 is TGTGCCAGCAGCCCTCGCATAAAGGACGTGGCTAGCGAAGCTTTCTTT.

The chain employs TRBV2 and TRBJ1-1, with TRBD1 matching over 11 bases. The germline V gene encodes CDR1 SNHLY and CDR2 FYNNEI. The CDR3 consists of 14 residues. V trimming: 5 bases; J trimming: 5 bases; junction bases outside the gene matches: 4. The CDR3 sequence: CASSKDRGHTEAFF. CDR3 DNA: TGTGCCAGCAGTAAGGACAGGGGGCATACTGAAGCTTTCTTT. The full variable domain, in which reference TRBV2 and TRBJ1-1 provide the parts outside the CDR3, is EPEVTQTPSHQVTQMGQEVILRCVPISNHLYFYWYRQILGQKVEFLVSFYNNEISEKSEIFDDQFSVERPDGSNFTLKIRSTKLEDSAMYFCASSKDRGHTEAFFGQGTRLTVV.

This clone was seen only a few times. This rearrangement joins TRBV28 to TRBJ1-3; 8 bases match TRBD1. V was clipped by 6 bases and J by 4 bases; unmatched bases: 8. Germline V gene lookup returns CDR1 MDHEN and CDR2 SYDVKM. The CDR3 contains 15 residues. CDR3 DNA: TGTGCCAGCAGCCCCGACAGGGGAGAAGGAAACACCATATATTTT. Residues: CASSPDRGEGNTIYF.

The chain employs TRBV7-9 and TRBJ1-2, with D possibly TRBD1 on 5 matching bases. Trimming left V 5 bases short and J 2 bases short, with 12 bases between. Germline values: CDR1 SEHNR, CDR2 FQNEAQ (reference sequence). There are 14 residues in the CDR3. CDR3: CASSPGRTNYGYTF. The CDR3 nucleotides are TGTGCCAGCAGCCCGGGACGGACAAACTATGGCTACACCTTC.

V usage is TRBV24-1 and J usage is TRBJ1-2, with 7 bases fitting TRBD1. The CDR3 length is 13 residues. CDR1 KGHDR and CDR2 SFDVKD come from the germline V gene. J gave up 5 bases and V 10 bases, and 9 bases lay outside the gene matches. The CDR3 reads CATKKTGQYGYTF. The DNA for the CDR3 is TGTGCCACGAAAAAGACAGGGCAATATGGCTACACCTTC.

V usage is TRBV18 and J usage is TRBJ1-4, with D unresolved. V lost 4 bases, J lost 3 bases, and 3 bases lay in between. Germline V gene sequence: CDR1 KGHSH, CDR2 LQKENI. This CDR3 has 12 amino acids. As DNA, the CDR3 is TGTGCCAGCTCACTCTCTAATGAAAAACTGTTTTTT. Translating gives CASSLSNEKLFF.

This chain joins TRBV11-1 and TRBJ1-1, with unresolved D. CDR1 and CDR2 (germline): SGHAT, FQDESV (reference sequence). V gave up 5 bases and J gave up 1 base, with 17 bases separating them. The CDR3 length is 16 residues. The CDR3 region has the DNA TGTGCCAGCAGCCCGAGGGTGGCAGGCAGGAACACTGAAGCTTTCTTT. It encodes CASSPRVAGRNTEAFF.

In this sample, this clone turned up a few times. The CDR3: CASSLVPGTGGADTQYF. CDR3 DNA: TGCGCCAGCAGCTTGGTACCCGGGACAGGGGGGGCAGATACGCAGTATTTT. The chain uses TRBV5-1 and TRBJ2-3, with 11 bases identical to TRBD1. The CDR3 loop spans 17 amino acids. Germline CDR1 and CDR2: SGHRS and YFSETQ. The junction had 7 bases not matched to a gene; V was cut back by 0 bases and J by 4 bases.

This clone was detected only a few times. The V and J genes are TRBV5-1 and TRBJ2-3; 12 bases are shared with TRBD2. Germline V gene lookup returns CDR1 SGHRS and CDR2 YFSETQ. The CDR3 sequence is 17 residues long. V was clipped by 4 bases and J by 1 base; unmatched bases: 7. CDR3 in amino acids: CASSAVPSGGGTDTQYF. Here the CDR3 DNA reads TGCGCCAGCAGCGCTGTGCCTAGCGGGGGGGGCACAGATACGCAGTATTTT.